This paragraph reports one TCR beta chain. This entry comes from a study of cytomegalovirus exposure and HLA in healthy donors. Background on the study: Genotyping showed 81% of over 350 donors falling in the Caucasian-associated ancestry cluster.

Amplification used 60 Vbeta primers and 13 Jbeta primers. TCRdb keeps only in-frame clones here, not all; method: immunoSEQ multiplex PCR. The data show about 69,000 clones, with 68% seen just once and over 9.5% held by the top ten. The CDR3 loop spans 15 amino acids. Losses at the gene ends were 6 bases for V and 5 bases for J; bases not matched to a gene: 7. The germline V gene encodes CDR1 SNHLY and CDR2 FYNNEI. The chain has TRBV2 and TRBJ2-5; TRBD2 aligns across 12 bases. Sequencing was performed on PBMCs. This TCR was sampled from a woman aged 25-40 years in good health and CMV-seronegative. The CDR3 DNA reads TGTGCCAGCAGCGCTAGCGGGGGGGCCAGGGAGACCCAGTACTTC. It translates to CASSASGGARETQYF.